One T cell receptor beta chain is described in this entry. Its specificity is not known. The V and J ends lost 0 bases and 5 bases respectively, with 14 bases between them. The CDR3 spans 15 residues. CDR1 SGHRS and CDR2 YFSETQ come from the germline V gene. This sample was taken from a study of T-cell memory formation after mild COVID-19. Overall study results and limits: Mainly CM and EM harbored the contracting CD4+ clones; mainly EMRA harbored the CD8+ ones.

TCRdb ran MiXCR on the 5' RACE reads and lists one entry per CDR3 protein. The sample contains roughly 410,000 distinct CDR3 sequences, 20% to 25% of which appear only once. The chain is built from TRBV5-1 and TRBJ2-5, with D possibly being TRBD2 (6 bases). Sequencing input: PBMCs or a T cell subset sorted from them (not recorded which). The clonotype originates from an adult woman who had mild COVID-19 (a few samples of this study predate the infection). Cell type and time point are not known. DNA for the CDR3: TGCGCCAGCAGCTTGGCCATTAGCGGCTTTGAGACCCAGTACTTC. Its protein product is CASSLAISGFETQYF.